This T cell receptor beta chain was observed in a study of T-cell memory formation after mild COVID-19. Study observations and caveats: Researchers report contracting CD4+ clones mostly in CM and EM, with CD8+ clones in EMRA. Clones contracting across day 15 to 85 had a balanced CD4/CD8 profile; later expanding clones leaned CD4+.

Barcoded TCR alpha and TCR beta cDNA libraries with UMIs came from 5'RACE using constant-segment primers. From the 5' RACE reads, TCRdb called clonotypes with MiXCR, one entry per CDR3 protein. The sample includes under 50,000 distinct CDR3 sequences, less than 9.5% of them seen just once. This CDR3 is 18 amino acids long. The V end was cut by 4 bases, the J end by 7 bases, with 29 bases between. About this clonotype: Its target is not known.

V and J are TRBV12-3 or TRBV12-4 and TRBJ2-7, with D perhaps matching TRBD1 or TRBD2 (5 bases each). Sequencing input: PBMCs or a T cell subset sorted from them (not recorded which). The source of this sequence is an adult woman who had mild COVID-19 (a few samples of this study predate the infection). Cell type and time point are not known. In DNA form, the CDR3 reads TGTGCCAGCAGTTACCCACCGACCGGGACCGACATGTTCTGGGAGCAGTACTTC. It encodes CASSYPPTGTDMFWEQYF.